Listed here is a single TCR beta chain. This entry is derived from a study of CD8+CD57+ T cells in acquired aplastic anemia. Overall study context: The mean DNA yield obtained from sorted CD4+ and CD8+ cells came to roughly 3.4 ug.

Germline V gene lookup returns CDR1 SNHLY and CDR2 FYNNEI. V was clipped by 3 bases and J by 4 bases, with 12 bases between them. The CDR3 contains 14 residues. The TCR beta profiling, which covered VDJ combination and CDR3 sequence, was carried out using genomic DNA as the template. TCRdb ran MiXCR on the reads and lists one entry per CDR3 protein. The data show about 110,000 distinct CDR3 sequences, with roughly 50% seen just once and approximately 32% held by the top ten. The sequencing input was sorted CD4+, CD8+, or CD8+CD57+ T cells (not recorded which) from PBMCs. This sequence joins TRBV2 and TRBJ1-2; D is unresolved. This clonotype was obtained from a human donor in good health, serving as a control. The CDR3 bases are TGTGCCAGCAGTGACTGGTGGCAGAGCTATGGCTACACCTTC. This gives the protein CASSDWWQSYGYTF.